The clone carrying this T cell receptor (beta chain) was counted ten times or more. Antigen unknown. This entry is derived from a study of T cells in Graves' hyperthyroidism and ophthalmopathy. Points from the study as a whole: By a 13 V-J model, ophthalmopathy was set apart from stable hyperthyroidism.

Template material for amplifying TCR beta CDR3 regions consisted of RNA transcripts. In the first-round RT-PCR of the TCR CDR3, the HTBI primer set was used. TCRdb independently ran MiXCR on the multiplex PCR reads; one entry per CDR3 protein. The table shows around 370,000 distinct CDR3 sequences, with 18% occurring only once. Used for diagnoses were clinical symptoms, serum thyroxine and TRAb, thyroid ultrasound and orbital computed tomography. Trimming took 6 bases from V and 1 from J, leaving 12 bases between them. This CDR3 region has 14 residues. Sequencing input: blood. The source of this sequence is a man aged 18 to 29 with Graves' ophthalmopathy. The chain carries TRBV12-3 or TRBV12-4 and TRBJ2-5, with D unresolved. The CDR3 spells CASSPGQTQETQYF. The DNA for the CDR3 is TGTGCCAGCAGCCCCGGGCAAACCCAAGAGACCCAGTACTTC.